This TCR beta chain was recorded in a study of beta chain features in type 1 diabetes. Overall study context: There were 107,917,701 sorted cells examined across all samples. Study observations and caveats: Moderate but significant shortening of TCRB CDR3s was recorded in all four CD4+ subsets from Type 1 diabetes patients.

Expressed TCRB transcripts were sequenced because the isolated RNA had all been reverse transcribed beforehand. It was found that naive, central memory and regulatory T cell samples averaged around 3.7 million reads. TCRdb keeps only in-frame clones here, not all; method: immunoSEQ multiplex PCR. The table includes over 40,000 clones, roughly 70% detected once. There are a few counts of this clone. Antigen specificity is unknown. The CDR3 has 16 residues. The V gene end was trimmed by 5 bases and the J gene end by 7 bases; junction bases not matched to a gene: 7. Germline lookup yields CDR1 SGHTA and CDR2 FQGNSA. It was one heparinised blood draw, averaging roughly 100 mL, that each donor gave.

The rearrangement uses TRBV7-2 and TRBJ2-1, with 14 bases that match TRBD2. The clonotype originates from a woman under 30 with type 1 diabetes. The specimen was Tregs from blood. The CDR3 spells CASSRTGTSGGNEQFF. The CDR3, as DNA: TGTGCCAGCAGCAGAACGGGGACTAGCGGGGGAAATGAGCAGTTCTTC.